Listed below are T cell receptor beta chains from one sample, sequenced in a study of blood T cells in healthy people across ages. Using its own MiXCR run on the 5' RACE reads, TCRdb lists one record per CDR3 protein. The table has over a million distinct CDR3 sequences, more than 40% seen once. Sequenced material: blood. Every receptor here comes from a woman between 55 and 75 years old in good health. CDR3s include the opening cysteine and the closing phenylalanine or tryptophan. A D gene is named only where the DNA matches it firmly. Expanded clones get a size class; other rows say once, few or many, or leave the size out.

D gene	clone size	J gene	V gene	CDR3 DNA	CDR3 protein
TRBD1	.	TRBJ2-7	TRBV6-2/TRBV6-3	TGTGCCAGCAGCAAGACAGGGGGCCCATCCTACGAGCAGTACTTC	CASSKTGGPSYEQYF
TRBD2	few	TRBJ2-4	TRBV20-1	TGCAGTGCAGCCGGGACTATGGACATTCAGTACTTC	CSAAGTMDIQYF
.	.	TRBJ2-1	TRBV5-1	TGCGCCAGCAGCTTGGCCTCCGGCCCGGGAAATGAGCAGTTCTTC	CASSLASGPGNEQFF
.	few	TRBJ2-1	TRBV6-2/TRBV6-3	TGTGCCAGCAGTTACAAGCCAAGACCCTACAATGAGCAGTTCTTC	CASSYKPRPYNEQFF
TRBD2	.	TRBJ2-1	TRBV30	TGTGCCTTGACTAGCGGGAGAAAGGATGAGCAGTTCTTC	CALTSGRKDEQFF
TRBD2	.	TRBJ2-5	TRBV27	TGTGCCAGCAGGATCGGACTAGCCTCCTACAATGAGCAGTACTTC	CASRIGLASYNEQYF
.	.	TRBJ1-1	TRBV14	TGTGCCAGCAGCCATTACTCAGAGAACACTGAAGCTTTCTTT	CASSHYSENTEAFF
.	.	TRBJ1-6	TRBV28	TGTGCCAGCAGCCGGGGACCGACCTATAATTCACCCCTCCACTTT	CASSRGPTYNSPLHF
.	.	TRBJ1-1	TRBV30	TGTGCCTGGACGCCTCCCGACACCCTGAACACTGAAGCTTTCTTT	CAWTPPDTLNTEAFF
.	few	TRBJ2-1	TRBV5-1	TGCGCCAGCAGAGTCGTAGTTAGCTCCTCCTACAATGAGCAGTTCTTC	CASRVVVSSSYNEQFF
.	.	TRBJ2-1	TRBV20-1	TGCAGTGCTAAGCGCGGGTACAATGAGCAGTTCTTC	CSAKRGYNEQFF